The sequence of this T cell receptor (beta chain) was determined in a study of T cell responses to AZD1222 COVID-19 vaccine. Broader study findings: Donors were mostly white British, more females; clonal diversity possibly underestimated.

CDR3 length: 13 amino acids. The germline CDR1 and CDR2 sequences are KGHDR and SFDVKD. V dropped 3 bases and J dropped 7 bases, with 11 bases sitting between them. As regards this clone: Its target is not known.

Using immunoSEQ multiplex PCR, the repertoire was profiled, and TCRdb retains in-frame clones only, with some absent. The repertoire holds roughly 70,000 clones, with about nine tenths as singletons. The specimen comprised peripheral blood, sampled 28 days after the second dose of the MenACWY control vaccine. This receptor was obtained from an adult who received the MenACWY meningococcal vaccine as a control. The rearrangement uses TRBV24-1 and TRBJ1-2; D call uncertain. The CDR3, as DNA: TGTGCCACCAGTGATACGGGATGGGGTGGCTACACCTTC. Encoded protein: CATSDTGWGGYTF.